This T cell receptor beta chain comes out of a study of CXCR3-negative and CXCR3-positive naive CD8 T cells. Study observations and caveats: Comparison of naive cells showed more hydrophobic TRB CDR3s in CXCR3-positive than in CXCR3-negative naive cells. Naive subsets showed comparable surface CD5, and TCR interaction strength was also inferred from TRB CDR3 physicochemistry. The study found that naive CXCR3-negative and CXCR3-positive cells shared TRBV-TRBJ usage, while memory cells differed.

In regard to this clonotype: Its matching antigen is unknown.

Libraries were UMI-labeled 5' RACE TRB cDNA. TCRdb derives one entry per CDR3 protein from the 5' RACE reads, leaving out DNA. This sample's table reports 80,000 to 100,000 distinct CDR3 sequences. The CD45RO-CCR7+CD27+CD95- phenotype denoted naive CD8+ T cells. The CDR3 contains 16 residues. CDR1 LGHDT and CDR2 YNNKEL come from the germline V gene (reference sequence). This sequence joins TRBV3-1 and TRBJ2-1; TCRdb indicates TRBD1, and absent DNA this call remains unverified. Sequences were obtained from naive CXCR3+ CD8+ T cells from blood. This sample's subset: CD45RO-CCR7+CD27+CD95- naive CD8+ T cells expressing CXCR3 (TNR3+). The TCR was taken from a human donor in good health. Some clones in this sample may be carry-over from other donors' samples. CDR3 sequence: CSSSPVGDITYNEQFF.